These T cell receptor beta chains were read from a single sample in a study of blood T cell repertoires in COVID-19. The data were produced by immunoSEQ multiplex PCR, yet TCRdb's version contains in-frame clones alone and is incomplete. The sample contains 53,000 or so clones, 79% of which appear only once. Sequencing used peripheral blood. All receptors derive from a man between 60 and 75 years old with acute or convalescent COVID-19. CDR3s leave out the opening cysteine and the closing phenylalanine or tryptophan.

J	V	CDR3
TRBJ1-5	TRBV15	ATSPSWGGANQPQH
TRBJ1-4	TRBV7-6	ASSSWTGANEKLF
TRBJ2-7	TRBV7-8	ASSLKTGEKQY
TRBJ1-2	TRBV9	ASSVDPINYGYT
TRBJ2-2	TRBV27	ASSQGRNTGELF
TRBJ2-1	TRBV5-1	ASSLVQGDYNEQF
TRBJ1-1	TRBV6-5	ASSPFTGLDTEAF
TRBJ2-5	TRBV7-2	ASSHGLVETQY
TRBJ1-1	TRBV7-3	ASSRGQGNTEAF
TRBJ1-2	TRBV5-4	ASKGAAADGYT
TRBJ1-1	TRBV18	ASSPRLNRGDTEAF
TRBJ2-3	TRBV18	ASSPQPPRRVSTDTQY
TRBJ2-1	TRBV20-1	SAHARDSKF
TRBJ1-2	TRBV5-4	ASSHPGGDGYT
TRBJ2-7	TRBV12-3/TRBV12-4	ASSSSYEQY
TRBJ1-5	TRBV9	ASSEWGGQPQH